This TCR beta chain was found in a study of control samples from healthy donors and cancer patients. TCRdb's copy holds only in-frame clones and misses some; the assay was immunoSEQ multiplex PCR. The profile shows 260,000 or so clones, about 80% of them singletons. CDR1 and CDR2 from the germline V gene are MNHEY and SMNVEV (reference sequence). The length of the CDR3 is 15 residues. Trimming left V 3 bases short and J 3 bases short, with 15 bases between. This sequence joins TRBV27 and TRBJ2-7, with a weak D call TRBD1 (6 bases). This clonotype originated in an older woman with lung cancer. Sequences were obtained from PBMCs. The CDR3 coding sequence is TGTGCCAGCAGTTTTACAGGGTTTAAGTTCTACGAGCAGTACTTC. Protein: CASSFTGFKFYEQYF.